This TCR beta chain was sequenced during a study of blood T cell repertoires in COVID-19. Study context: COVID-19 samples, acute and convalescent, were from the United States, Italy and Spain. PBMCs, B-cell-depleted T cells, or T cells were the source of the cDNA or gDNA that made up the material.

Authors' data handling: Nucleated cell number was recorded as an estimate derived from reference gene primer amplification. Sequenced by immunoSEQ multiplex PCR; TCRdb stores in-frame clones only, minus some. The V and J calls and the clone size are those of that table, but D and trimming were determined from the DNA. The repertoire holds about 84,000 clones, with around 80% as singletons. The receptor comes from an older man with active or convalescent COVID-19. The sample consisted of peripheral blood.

This CDR3 reads CASSYRSSGNTIYF. The CDR3 DNA sequence: TGTGCCAGCAGTTATAGGAGCTCTGGAAACACCATATATTTT. The genes are TRBV27 and TRBJ1-3; D is unclear. Trimming took off 4 bases at V and 0 bases at J, with 7 bases between the two ends. CDR1 and CDR2 from the germline V gene are MNHEY and SMNVEV (reference sequence). The CDR3 covers 14 residues.